The rows below give T cell receptor beta chains drawn from one sample of a study of glioma-infiltrating T cells after dendritic cell vaccination. Libraries were prepared by immunoSEQ multiplex PCR; TCRdb keeps only in-frame clonotypes and omits some of them. The data hold more than 100,000 clones, with 81% observed a single time. This specimen was blood, taken before dendritic cell vaccination. The receptors originated from a human donor with glioblastoma. The CDR3 runs from the conserved cysteine through the conserved F or W. The order of the fields is V gene, D gene, J gene, clone size, CDR3 DNA, CDR3 protein. D genes are given only for firm matches. Where a row states a size, it is once, few, many or the class of an expanded clone; other rows omit it.

>TRBV11-3|TRBD1|TRBJ1-1|NA
TGTGCCACCGCGGGGACAGGGGGATCGAACACTGAAGCTTTCTTT
CATAGTGGSNTEAFF
>TRBV9|TRBD1|TRBJ1-1|NA
TGTGCCAGCAGCGAGCGGACAGGGTTAAGTACTGAAGCTTTCTTT
CASSERTGLSTEAFF
>TRBV7-2|TRBD2|TRBJ2-3|NA
TGTGCCAGCAGCCTACGGACTAGCGGGGGGTCCGATACGCAGTATTTT
CASSLRTSGGSDTQYF
>TRBV5-5|NA|TRBJ2-7|NA
TGTGCCAGCAGCTTGGCCAGCGGGACACAAGGCTACGAGCAGTACTTC
CASSLASGTQGYEQYF
>TRBV27|NA|TRBJ1-1|many
TGTGCCAGCAGTAACATGCGAGGGATAGATGGGAACACTGAAGCTTTCTTT
CASSNMRGIDGNTEAFF
>TRBV6-1|NA|TRBJ2-5|NA
TGTGCCAGCAGTGATCGGGAAGAGACCCAGTACTTC
CASSDREETQYF
>TRBV4-2|TRBD1|TRBJ1-1|NA
TGTGCCAGCAGCCAAGACCCGACAGGGGGCTACCTGAACACTGAAGCTTTCTTT
CASSQDPTGGYLNTEAFF
>TRBV30|TRBD1|TRBJ2-3|NA
TGTGCCTGGAGCCGGGACAGGAATACAGATACGCAGTATTTT
CAWSRDRNTDTQYF
>TRBV5-6|NA|TRBJ1-3|NA
TGTGCCACTCAGGGCTTCTCTGGAAACACCATATATTTT
CATQGFSGNTIYF
>TRBV2|NA|TRBJ2-2|NA
TGTGCCAGCATTGTCACGAACACCGGGGAGCTGTTTTTT
CASIVTNTGELFF
>TRBV4-3|TRBD2|TRBJ2-3|NA
TGCGCCAGCAGCCCGCGCGGGGGGGAGACAGATACGCAGTATTTT
CASSPRGGETDTQYF
>TRBV19|TRBD1|TRBJ2-7|NA
TGTGCCAGTAGTATCCCGGGACAGGGGAGGCACGAGCAGTACTTC
CASSIPGQGRHEQYF
>TRBV7-8|NA|TRBJ2-7|NA
TGTGCCAGCAGCTTAGCGGGGGGAACCCACGAGCAGTACTTC
CASSLAGGTHEQYF
>TRBV5-1|TRBD1|TRBJ1-3|NA
TGCGCCAGCAGCTTGGGATCGACCAGCCATACGACAGGGGGCAGGAGATCCCCTGGAAACACCATATATTTT
CASSLGSTSHTTGGRRSPGNTIYF
>TRBV30|TRBD1|TRBJ1-1|NA
TGTGCCTGGTTCCCTGGACAGGGGGACACTGAAGCTTTCTTT
CAWFPGQGDTEAFF
>TRBV19|TRBD1|TRBJ2-1|NA
TGTGCCAGTAAGGGACAGGGGAGCGATGAGCAGTTCTTC
CASKGQGSDEQFF
>TRBV7-9|TRBD1|TRBJ2-1|NA
TGTGCCAGCAGCGCCGCGACAGGGTCAAATGAGCAGTTCTTC
CASSAATGSNEQFF
>TRBV27|NA|TRBJ2-7|NA
TGTGCCAGCAGTTGGGGACAAACCTACGAGCAGTACTTC
CASSWGQTYEQYF
>TRBV30|NA|TRBJ1-5|NA
TGTGCCTGGAGTGTAATCCCCCGTAGGGGGAAAGACCAGCCCCAGCATTTT
CAWSVIPRRGKDQPQHF
>TRBV7-2|TRBD2|TRBJ2-3|NA
TGTGCCAGCAGACCGGCGGGGGGCCCCACAGATACGCAGTATTTT
CASRPAGGPTDTQYF
>TRBV4-3|NA|TRBJ1-1|NA
TGCGCCAGCAGCCAAATATCGACAGGTTTGGGGGAAGCTTTCTTT
CASSQISTGLGEAFF
>TRBV7-9|TRBD1|TRBJ1-2|NA
TGTGCCAGCAGCTTAGGACAGGGAGATGGCTACACCTTC
CASSLGQGDGYTF
>TRBV6-1|NA|TRBJ1-2|NA
TGTGCCAGCGCAACTGGAGCGGGCTACACCTTC
CASATGAGYTF
>TRBV6-5|TRBD1|TRBJ1-2|NA
TGTGCCAGCAGTTACGGGACAGCATGGGGCTACACCTTC
CASSYGTAWGYTF
>TRBV6-6|NA|TRBJ2-1|NA
TGTGCCAGCTTCCTAGGCCTCAGCTCCTACAATGAGCAGTTCTTC
CASFLGLSSYNEQFF
>TRBV4-1|TRBD1|TRBJ2-2|NA
TGCGCCAGCGCCGGGGGACAGGGGTCAAACACCGGGGAGCTGTTTTTT
CASAGGQGSNTGELFF
>TRBV30|NA|TRBJ2-6|NA
TGTGCCTGGAGTGGGGGCAAGGGTTTCTCTGGGGCCAACGTCCTGACTTTC
CAWSGGKGFSGANVLTF